These 22 T cell receptor beta chains were all obtained from the same sample, sequenced in a study of blood T cell repertoires in COVID-19. Sequenced by immunoSEQ multiplex PCR; TCRdb stores in-frame clones only, minus some. The repertoire holds about 170,000 clones, with approximately 91% as singletons. Sequencing was carried out using peripheral blood. These receptors came from a young man with COVID-19, enrolled during active disease.

The chain carries TRBV29-1 and TRBJ2-5; 8 bases are a match to TRBD2. Looked up from germline, CDR1 is SQVTM and CDR2 is ANQGSEA. V lost 8 bases to trimming and J lost 6 bases; unmatched junction nucleotides: 8. The CDR3 spans 12 residues. The CDR3 sequence: CSTRTSRQTQYF. For the CDR3, the DNA is TGCAGCACCCGGACTAGCAGACAGACCCAGTACTTC.

V usage is TRBV3-1 (or the pseudogene TRBV3-2) and J usage is TRBJ1-2, with a possible D match to TRBD1 (5 bases). CDR3 length: 13 amino acids. The V gene lost 3 bases and the J gene lost 4 bases, with 9 bases spanning the gap. Germline CDR1 LGHDT, CDR2 YNNKEL (reference sequence). The CDR3 sequence is CASSQCGGYGYTF. The CDR3 bases are TGTGCCAGCAGCCAGTGCGGGGGCTATGGCTACACCTTC.

The chain has TRBV5-6 and TRBJ2-3; D uncertain. The ends were cut back, 2 bases at V and 5 bases at J, with 15 bases in the middle. This CDR3 is 15 amino acids long. Germline V CDR1 and CDR2: SGHDT, YYEEEE. The CDR3 protein is CASSFLTYRGDTQYF. The DNA of the CDR3 is TGTGCCAGCAGCTTTCTGACCTACCGCGGAGATACGCAGTATTTT.

The rearrangement links TRBV3-1 (or the pseudogene TRBV3-2) to TRBJ1-5; 8 bases are a match to TRBD1. The CDR3 is made up of 20 amino acids. V lost 0 bases and J lost 2; bases outside the gene matches: 15. Per the germline V gene, CDR1 is LGHDT and CDR2 is YNNKEL (reference sequence). CDR3 in amino acids: CASSQDSPPWDRRGNQPQHF. The CDR3 nucleotides are TGTGCCAGCAGCCAAGACAGCCCTCCGTGGGACAGGAGGGGCAATCAGCCCCAGCATTTT.

Of note for this clone: At one of its ends the junction is not consistent with the germline gene, which may arise from a read error. The chain recombines TRBV27 with TRBJ1-4; 8 bases align to TRBD1. Germline V gives CDR1 MNHEY, CDR2 SMNVEV (reference sequence). CDR3 length: 15 amino acids. The CDR3: CASSPNGQGHEKLLF. In DNA, the CDR3 is TGTGCCAGCAGTCCAAATGGACAGGGCCATGAAAAACTGCTTTTT.

The chain recombines TRBV5-4 with TRBJ2-3; TRBD1 agrees at 8 bases. The CDR3 spans 15 residues. The V segment lost 3 bases and the J segment 3 bases; nucleotides outside the gene matches: 6. Germline assignment: CDR1 SGHNT and CDR2 YYREEE (reference sequence). CDR3 in DNA: TGTGCCAGCAGCTCGTGGACAGGGAAGACAGATACGCAGTATTTT. It translates to CASSSWTGKTDTQYF.

The chain combines TRBV14 with TRBJ1-3, with D possibly being TRBD1 (5 bases). The germline CDR1 and CDR2 sequences are SGHDN and FVKESK. V dropped 1 base and J dropped 0 bases, with 10 bases sitting between them. The CDR3 sequence is 16 residues long. The CDR3 reads CASSQVYGASGNTIYF. For the CDR3, the DNA is TGTGCCAGCAGCCAAGTCTATGGGGCCTCTGGAAACACCATATATTTT.

The chain couples TRBV6-2 or TRBV6-3 to TRBJ2-1; a weak D match, TRBD1 (5 bases). CDR3 length: 12 amino acids. CDR1 and CDR2 from the germline V gene are MNHEY and SVGEGT. V lost 5 bases, J lost 7 bases, and 9 bases lay in between. CDR3 sequence reads: CASSRRVNEQFF. DNA of the CDR3: TGTGCCAGCAGTCGCAGGGTGAATGAGCAGTTCTTC.

This chain links TRBV15 with TRBJ1-6; TRBD1 might be the D (5 bases). V lost 6 bases, J lost 7 bases, and 19 bases lay in between. The CDR3 spans 16 residues. The germline gives CDR1 LNHNV, CDR2 YYDKDF (reference sequence). CDR3 sequence: CATSRPGSYGNSPLHF. CDR3 DNA sequence: TGTGCCACCAGTCGACCAGGGTCCTATGGGAATTCACCCCTCCACTTT.

The J gene is TRBJ1-2, the V gene TRBV12-3 or TRBV12-4, with a tentative D call TRBD1 (5 bases). Trimming took off 7 bases at V and 1 base at J, with 10 bases between the two ends. The length of the CDR3 is 13 residues. The CDR3 DNA is TGTGCCAGCAATACAGGAGATAACTATGGCTACACCTTC. It encodes CASNTGDNYGYTF.

The chain recombines TRBV30 with TRBJ1-2, with unresolved D. Trimming removed 4 bases at V and 2 bases at J, with 14 bases between. The germline CDR1 and CDR2 sequences are GTSNPN and SVGIG (reference sequence). The CDR3 has 14 amino acids. This chain's CDR3 is CAWIQPPGNYGYTF. CDR3 bases: TGTGCCTGGATCCAACCGCCGGGGAACTATGGCTACACCTTC.

The chain joins TRBV18 to TRBJ2-1, with D perhaps TRBD2 (5 bases). This CDR3 spans 16 amino acids. V lost 0 bases and J lost 6, with 15 bases in between. Per germline, CDR1 KGHSH and CDR2 LQKENI. The CDR3 sequence: CASSPPRGFSGNEQFF. In nucleotides, the CDR3 is TGTGCCAGCTCACCACCAAGAGGGTTTTCCGGCAATGAGCAGTTCTTC.

CDR3 amino acids: CASSLSALGTGVQVAGANVLTF. For the CDR3, the DNA is TGTGCCAGCAGCTTAAGCGCCCTAGGGACAGGGGTTCAGGTAGCTGGGGCCAACGTCCTGACTTTC. The chain carries TRBV7-6 and TRBJ2-6; the match to TRBD1 covers 10 bases. Germline CDR1 and CDR2: SGHVS and FNYEAQ. The V gene end was trimmed by 2 bases and the J gene end by 2 bases; junction bases not matched to a gene: 18. The CDR3 runs to 22 residues.

The chain recombines TRBV6-4 with TRBJ2-7; D possibly corresponds to TRBD1 (5 bases). The CDR3 runs to 12 residues. Trimming stripped 7 bases from V and 7 bases from J, with 14 bases between. Germline values: CDR1 MRHNA, CDR2 SNTAGT. In DNA form, the CDR3 reads TGTGCCAGCACGGGCCAGGGATGGGAGCAGTACTTC. Its translation: CASTGQGWEQYF.

The chain uses TRBV4-3 and TRBJ1-6, with D possibly being TRBD1 (6 bases). Trimming pared 3 bases from V and 8 bases from J, leaving 20 bases between. From germline, CDR1 is LGHNA and CDR2 YSLEER. The CDR3 totals 17 residues. This CDR3 reads CASSHLAGTSLHSPLHF. CDR3 nucleotide sequence: TGCGCCAGCAGCCACCTAGCTGGGACATCGCTTCATTCACCCCTCCACTTT.

As for this clone: This CDR3 is also generated by other DNA sequences in the sample. J is TRBJ2-7 and V is TRBV28, with D perhaps TRBD1 (5 bases). The V and J ends lost 2 bases and 0 bases respectively, with 5 bases between them. The CDR3 loop spans 13 amino acids. Germline V gene sequence: CDR1 MDHEN, CDR2 SYDVKM. The CDR3 region has the DNA TGTGCCAGCAGTTTAACAGGCTCCTACGAGCAGTACTTC. Translation: CASSLTGSYEQYF.

This sequence joins TRBV19 and TRBJ2-7, with TRBD2 matching over 13 bases. V shed 3 bases and J 5 bases; nucleotides not matched to a gene: 7. Germline CDR1 is LNHDA and CDR2 is SQIVND (reference sequence). CDR3 length: 16 amino acids. The CDR3 DNA reads as TGTGCCAGTAGTATGCGGACTAGCGGGAGTAGACACGAGCAGTACTTC. Amino acids: CASSMRTSGSRHEQYF.

This clone was seen a single time. The rearrangement uses TRBV24-1 and TRBJ2-1; D might be TRBD1 (6 bases). V was clipped by 7 bases and J by 6 bases, with 12 bases between them. Germline values: CDR1 KGHDR, CDR2 SFDVKD. This CDR3 has 13 residues. The CDR3 coding sequence is TGTGCCACCAGCGGGTTAGGGGGCAATGAGCAGTTCTTC. It encodes CATSGLGGNEQFF.

The chain joins TRBV20-1 to TRBJ2-4, with D tentatively TRBD1 (5 bases). V was shortened by 3 bases and J by 10 bases, with 10 bases between the two germline ends. Germline loops: CDR1 DFQATT, CDR2 SNEGSKA (reference sequence). CDR3 length equals 11 residues. This chain's CDR3 is CSARDRGIQYF. The DNA for the CDR3 is TGCAGTGCTAGGGATAGGGGAATTCAGTACTTC.

The gene calls are TRBV5-3 and TRBJ2-3; 12 nucleotides line up with TRBD2. TRBV5-3 is an open reading frame, and its role is uncertain. After removal of 1 base from V and 4 bases from J, the junction contained 13 bases not matched to a gene. This CDR3 is 19 amino acids long. The CDR3 DNA reads TGTGCCAGAAGCTTGTACCTAGCGGGAGGGCCTCTACCCGCAGATACGCAGTATTTT. Its protein product is CARSLYLAGGPLPADTQYF.

The chain joins TRBV7-3 to TRBJ2-2; tentative D call: TRBD2 (5 bases). Germline-derived CDR1 and CDR2 are SGHTA and FQGTGA. The CDR3 is 15 residues long. V lost 1 base to trimming and J lost 4 bases, with 10 bases between them. CDR3 amino acids: CASSLNVGATGELFF. The CDR3 DNA follows: TGTGCCAGCAGCTTAAACGTGGGAGCCACCGGGGAGCTGTTTTTT.

The chain joins TRBV5-1 to TRBJ1-3; D unresolved. The CDR3 extends over 14 amino acids. CDR1 and CDR2 (germline): SGHRS, YFSETQ. V lost 4 bases to trimming and J lost 2 bases, with 10 bases between them. The CDR3 sequence is CASSPAAPGNTIYF. The DNA of the CDR3 is TGCGCCAGCAGCCCCGCCGCGCCTGGAAACACCATATATTTT.